Below, 31 T cell receptor beta chains from the same sample are listed, as sequenced in a study of shared clonotypes between healthy human individuals. CD45RO-negative CD8 cells positively selected for CCR7 made up the naive population, which excluded terminally differentiated effector memory CD45RA+ cells. The method was immunoSEQ multiplex PCR; TCRdb's version includes in-frame clones alone and lacks a portion of them. There are roughly 2.1 million clones in the sample; more than 85% occur only once, and roughly 1.7% lies in the top ten. Sequenced sample: naive CD8+ T cells from PBMCs. These receptors came from a young man in good health. Some clones in this sample may be carry-over from other donors' samples.

About this clone itself: The same CDR3 is also encoded by other DNA sequences in this sample. V usage is TRBV9 and J usage is TRBJ2-1; a possible D gene is TRBD2 (5 bases). Between the trimmed V and J ends, which lost 4 bases and 7 bases, there was a span of 12 bases. CDR1 and CDR2 (germline): SGDLS, YYNGEE. The CDR3 is 13 residues long. The chain's CDR3 is CASSLGSGNEQFF. CDR3 DNA: TGTGCCAGCAGCTTGGGCTCGGGAAATGAGCAGTTCTTC.

This clone was observed a single time. The chain couples TRBV4-1 to TRBJ2-1; 8 positions agree with TRBD1. The CDR3 length is 15 residues. Germline V CDR1 and CDR2: MGHRA, YSYEKL. J lost 3 bases, V lost 1 base, and 2 bases had no gene match. The CDR3 region has the DNA TGCGCCAGCAGCCAAGTACAGGGGGGCTACAATGAGCAGTTCTTC. Translating gives CASSQVQGGYNEQFF.

The chain has TRBV9 and TRBJ2-2; D remains ambiguous. V was clipped by 0 bases and J by 3 bases, with 12 bases between them. The CDR3 totals 16 residues. Germline-derived CDR1 and CDR2 are SGDLS and YYNGEE. CDR3 sequence (DNA): TGTGCCAGCAGCGTAGAAGTGGGCCCTTACACCGGGGAGCTGTTTTTT. Translated: CASSVEVGPYTGELFF.

The V call is TRBV5-1, the J call TRBJ2-1, with 8 bases identical to TRBD1. The CDR3 sequence is 14 residues long. V dropped 4 bases and J dropped 12; count of bases not matched to a gene: 12. CDR1 is SGHRS and CDR2 is YFSETQ in the germline V gene. In DNA, the CDR3 is TGCGCCAGCAGCCCAGAGACAGACAGGGGAGGGCAGTTCTTC. It codes for CASSPETDRGGQFF.

Notes on this clone: The sample carries other DNA sequences with the same CDR3. The rearrangement links TRBV28 to TRBJ2-7; tentative D call: TRBD1 (6 bases). V was pared by 3 bases and J by 1 base, with 13 bases between. CDR3 length: 15 residues. In germline, CDR1 is MDHEN, CDR2 SYDVKM. This chain's CDR3 is CASSFEGHLSYEQYF. Written as DNA, the CDR3 is TGTGCCAGCAGTTTTGAGGGACACCTATCCTACGAGCAGTACTTC.

This sequence joins TRBV5-6 and TRBJ2-3; D remains ambiguous. The CDR3 has 12 residues. Deletions cut 1 base from V and 5 bases from J, with 5 bases between. Germline V gene lookup returns CDR1 SGHDT and CDR2 YYEEEE. CDR3 protein: CASSLIQDTQYF. The CDR3 DNA sequence: TGTGCCAGCAGCTTGATCCAAGATACGCAGTATTTT.

The CDR3 DNA sequence: TGTGCCAGCAGCTTCTCCCGGGACATGGACGAAAAACTGTTTTTT. Translation gives CASSFSRDMDEKLFF. V usage is TRBV7-9 and J usage is TRBJ1-4, with D maybe TRBD1 (6 bases). Trimming removed 3 bases at V and 8 bases at J, with 16 bases between. The CDR3 is 15 residues long. CDR1 and CDR2 from the germline V gene are SEHNR and FQNEAQ (reference sequence).

The chain recombines TRBV4-1 with TRBJ1-5, with 8 bases lining up with TRBD1. With 6 bases clipped from V and 1 base from J, the junction kept 5 bases outside the gene matches. The CDR3 is 15 amino acids. Looked up from germline, CDR1 is MGHRA and CDR2 is YSYEKL. The CDR3 spells CASSQDRVSNQPQHF. The CDR3 nucleotides are TGCGCCAGCAGTCAGGACAGGGTAAGCAATCAGCCCCAGCATTTT.

V and J are TRBV6-1 and TRBJ2-1, with D unclear. CDR1 MNHNS and CDR2 SASEGT come from the germline V gene. Between the trimmed V and J ends, which lost 7 bases and 5 bases, there was a span of 12 bases. The CDR3 covers 13 residues. This chain's CDR3 is CASTPMADNEQFF. CDR3 DNA sequence: TGTGCCAGCACCCCCATGGCGGACAATGAGCAGTTCTTC.

The genes are TRBV28 and TRBJ2-7; D uncertain. The CDR3 covers 11 residues. V was clipped by 5 bases and J by 5 bases, with 7 bases between them. Germline CDR1 is MDHEN and CDR2 is SYDVKM. In nucleotides, the CDR3 is TGTGCCAGCAGTCCCGGACACGAGCAGTACTTC. Its protein product is CASSPGHEQYF.

This chain's CDR3 is CASSLMPGGSRNTEAFF. CDR3 bases: TGTGCCAGCAGTTTGATGCCAGGGGGTTCAAGGAACACTGAAGCTTTCTTT. The chain couples TRBV27 to TRBJ1-1; 7 bases fit TRBD1. J gave up 1 base and V 3 bases, and 11 bases lay outside the gene matches. Germline loops: CDR1 MNHEY, CDR2 SMNVEV (reference sequence). The CDR3 contains 17 residues.

The rearrangement joins TRBV27 to TRBJ2-3; 11 bases line up with TRBD2. The germline CDR1 and CDR2 sequences are MNHEY and SMNVEV (reference sequence). J lost 0 bases, V lost 4 bases, and 6 bases had no gene match. This CDR3 has 17 amino acids. CDR3 sequence (DNA): TGTGCCAGCAGTTCCAGACTAGCGGGGACTAGCACAGATACGCAGTATTTT. Its translation: CASSSRLAGTSTDTQYF.

V and J are TRBV27 and TRBJ2-7; a possible D gene is TRBD2 (6 bases). The CDR3 is 15 amino acids. Per germline, CDR1 MNHEY and CDR2 SMNVEV (reference sequence). Trimming removed 6 bases from V and 0 bases from J, with 15 bases in between. The CDR3 nucleotides are TGTGCCAGCAGATCACCCCGGAGGGGCTCCTACGAGCAGTACTTC. Protein sequence: CASRSPRRGSYEQYF.

This clone was counted a single time. The chain uses TRBV5-1 and TRBJ2-7; 10 nucleotides agree with TRBD2. The ends lost 0 bases at V and 12 bases at J; junction bases unmatched: 15. Germline CDR1 is SGHRS and CDR2 is YFSETQ. The CDR3 runs to 16 residues. The CDR3 spells CASSLGPLAGDSRPYF. The CDR3 DNA reads as TGCGCCAGCAGCTTGGGGCCCCTAGCGGGAGACTCCCGTCCGTACTTC.

The chain carries TRBV7-3 and TRBJ2-1; D is possibly TRBD1 (5 bases). V lost 3 bases to trimming and J lost 9 bases, with 12 bases between them. CDR3 size: 13 residues. Germline values: CDR1 SGHTA, CDR2 FQGTGA. CDR3: CASSFSGQVEQFF. For the CDR3, the DNA is TGTGCCAGCAGCTTCTCCGGACAAGTTGAGCAGTTCTTC.

This chain uses TRBV13 with TRBJ1-1; 7 positions agree with TRBD1. CDR1 and CDR2 (germline): PRHDT, FYEKMQ (reference sequence). The CDR3 covers 14 residues. The V gene end was trimmed by 4 bases and the J gene end by 9 bases; junction bases not matched to a gene: 11. CDR3 residues: CASSSQTGVVKAFF. In DNA, the CDR3 is TGTGCCAGCAGCTCTCAAACAGGGGTCGTTAAAGCTTTCTTT.

The V gene is TRBV4-1, the J gene TRBJ1-2, with 8 bases matching TRBD1. Germline V lookup: CDR1 MGHRA, CDR2 YSYEKL. V trimming: 4 bases; J trimming: 3 bases; junction bases outside the gene matches: 4. The length of the CDR3 is 14 residues. CDR3: CASSLQGADYGYTF. CDR3 coding DNA: TGCGCCAGCAGCCTGCAGGGGGCAGACTATGGCTACACCTTC.

Note on this clone: Other DNA sequences of this sample code for an identical CDR3. The rearrangement joins TRBV7-2 to TRBJ2-7; 12 nucleotides line up with TRBD2. The length of the CDR3 is 15 residues. J lost 4 bases, V lost 5 bases, and 6 bases had no gene match. Per germline, CDR1 SGHTA and CDR2 FQGNSA. CDR3 DNA: TGTGCCAGCAGCCTCCGACTAGCGGGAGCGTACGAGCAGTACTTC. This sequence encodes CASSLRLAGAYEQYF.

V is TRBV4-1 and J is TRBJ2-5; 7 positions agree with TRBD2. The end of the DNA aligns better with TRBJ2-7, so the J call may be wrong. Germline-derived CDR1 and CDR2 are MGHRA and YSYEKL. The CDR3 has 14 residues. CDR3 amino acids: CASSQTAGAYEQYF. CDR3 bases: TGCGCCAGCAGCCAAACGGCGGGGGCCTACGAGCAGTACTTC.

The chain links TRBV29-1 to TRBJ2-3, with D perhaps given as TRBD1 or TRBD2 (5 bases each). CDR1 is SQVTM, CDR2 ANQGSEA, per germline. CDR3 length equals 16 residues. This chain's CDR3 is CTILGVETDSTDTQYF. In nucleotides, the CDR3 is TGCACCATACTGGGGGTTGAGACAGACTCGACAGATACGCAGTATTTT.

This clone was seen a handful of times. The rearrangement joins TRBV29-1 to TRBJ1-2; no clear D gene. CDR1 is SQVTM, CDR2 ANQGSEA, per germline. The V and J ends lost 6 bases and 0 bases respectively, with 5 bases between them. This CDR3 comprises 11 residues. The CDR3 DNA follows: TGCAGCGTCCGGTCTAACTATGGCTACACCTTC. Translating it yields CSVRSNYGYTF.

V is TRBV29-1 and J is TRBJ1-3; D not certain. The CDR3 totals 15 residues. The V gene's germline CDR1 is SQVTM and CDR2 ANQGSEA. V gave up 1 base and J gave up 0 bases, with 10 bases separating them. The CDR3 sequence: CSVEGQEHSGNTIYF. The CDR3 DNA sequence: TGCAGCGTTGAAGGGCAGGAGCACTCTGGAAACACCATATATTTT. The whole variable domain, remainder taken from reference TRBV29-1 and TRBJ1-3, is SAVISQKPSRDICQRGTSLTIQCQVDSQVTMMFWYRQQPGQSLTLIATANQGSEATYESGFVIDKFPISRPNLTFSTLTVSNMSPEDSSIYLCSVEGQEHSGNTIYFGEGSWLTVV.

This chain connects TRBV28 to TRBJ2-7, with D maybe TRBD1 (5 bases). This CDR3 region has 15 residues. Between the trimmed V and J ends, which lost 0 bases and 3 bases, there was a span of 12 bases. CDR1 is MDHEN and CDR2 is SYDVKM in the germline V gene. This CDR3 reads CASSLWAGKGYEQYF. The DNA of the CDR3 is TGTGCCAGCAGTTTATGGGCAGGGAAGGGCTACGAGCAGTACTTC. Combining the CDR3 with reference TRBV28 and TRBJ2-7 gives the whole variable domain DVKVTQSSRYLVKRTGEKVFLECVQDMDHENMFWYRQDPGLGLRLIYFSYDVKMKEKGDIPEGYSVSREKKERFSLILESASTNQTSMYLCASSLWAGKGYEQYFGPGTRLTVT.

The chain is built from TRBV28 and TRBJ1-4; D is possibly TRBD1 (5 bases). The germline V gene has CDR1 MDHEN and CDR2 SYDVKM. Trimming cost V 6 bases and J 11 bases, with 25 bases left between them. There are 16 residues in the CDR3. CDR3 nucleotide sequence: TGTGCCAGCAGCTCCGGAGAGCCAGGGCCGAGCGGGAAACTGTTTTTT. This sequence encodes CASSSGEPGPSGKLFF.

This clone was observed a single time. The rearrangement joins TRBV4-1 to TRBJ1-6; possibly TRBD1 for D (6 bases). This CDR3 is 17 amino acids long. With 0 bases removed from V and 3 bases from J, the gap between germline ends came to 12 bases. Germline V lookup: CDR1 MGHRA, CDR2 YSYEKL. The CDR3 sequence is CASSQEAGAVYNSPLHF. The CDR3 DNA follows: TGCGCCAGCAGCCAAGAGGCGGGGGCGGTCTATAATTCACCCCTCCACTTT.

This chain uses TRBV6-1 with TRBJ1-4; unclear D gene. The CDR3 contains 11 residues. The germline CDR1 and CDR2 sequences are MNHNS and SASEGT. Deletions cut 6 bases from V and 7 bases from J, with 6 bases between. CDR3 DNA sequence: TGTGCCAGCAGCGGTCCTGAAAAACTGTTTTTT. The encoded protein is CASSGPEKLFF.

This clone turned up a few times. The chain couples TRBV5-6 to TRBJ2-7, with D uncertain. Trimming shortened V by 1 base and J by 4 bases, and 6 bases separated the two germline ends. The CDR3 sequence is 12 residues long. Germline CDR1 reads SGHDT; CDR2 reads YYEEEE. CDR3 coding DNA: TGTGCCAGCAGCTTGATGGGTTACGAGCAGTACTTC. Protein: CASSLMGYEQYF.

The J gene is TRBJ2-1, the V gene TRBV7-8; the match to TRBD2 covers 10 bases. The CDR3 runs to 17 residues. CDR1 and CDR2 (germline): SGHVS, FQNEAQ. J was trimmed by 4 bases and V by 5 bases; bases with no gene match: 11. The CDR3 protein is CASSTHTTTSGYNEQFF. CDR3 nucleotide sequence: TGTGCCAGCAGCACCCATACTACGACTAGCGGGTACAATGAGCAGTTCTTC. The full variable domain, with the rest looked up from reference TRBV7-8 and TRBJ2-1, is GAGVSQSPRYKVAKRGQDVALRCDPISGHVSLFWYQQALGQGPEFLTYFQNEAQLDKSGLPSDRFFAERPEGSVSTLKIQRTQQEDSAVYLCASSTHTTTSGYNEQFFGPGTRLTVL.

About this clone: Other DNA sequences in the sample encode the same CDR3. V and J are TRBV4-3 and TRBJ2-5; D unclear. V gave up 1 base and J gave up 2 bases, with 5 bases separating them. CDR3 size: 13 residues. CDR1 and CDR2 from the germline V gene are LGHNA and YSLEER. The CDR3 coding sequence is TGCGCCAGCAGCCAAGGTGGGCAAGAGACCCAGTACTTC. As protein: CASSQGGQETQYF.

This clone was picked up one time. The CDR3: CASSPGLAHEQFF. CDR3 coding DNA: TGTGCCAGCAGTCCGGGACTAGCGCATGAGCAGTTCTTC. The chain has TRBV27 and TRBJ2-1; 10 bases are a match to TRBD2. The CDR3 is 13 amino acids. Trimming cost V 5 bases and J 8 bases; bases outside gene matches: 3. CDR1 is MNHEY, CDR2 SMNVEV, per germline (reference sequence).

V usage is TRBV6-9 and J usage is TRBJ1-4; a weak D match, TRBD1 (6 bases). The germline V gene encodes CDR1 MNHGY and CDR2 SVAAGI. Trimming stripped 8 bases from V and 7 bases from J, with 17 bases between. This CDR3 has 14 amino acids. Here the CDR3 reads CASPPGGASEKLFF. Here the CDR3 DNA reads TGTGCCAGCCCGCCGGGGGGCGCAAGTGAAAAACTGTTTTTT.